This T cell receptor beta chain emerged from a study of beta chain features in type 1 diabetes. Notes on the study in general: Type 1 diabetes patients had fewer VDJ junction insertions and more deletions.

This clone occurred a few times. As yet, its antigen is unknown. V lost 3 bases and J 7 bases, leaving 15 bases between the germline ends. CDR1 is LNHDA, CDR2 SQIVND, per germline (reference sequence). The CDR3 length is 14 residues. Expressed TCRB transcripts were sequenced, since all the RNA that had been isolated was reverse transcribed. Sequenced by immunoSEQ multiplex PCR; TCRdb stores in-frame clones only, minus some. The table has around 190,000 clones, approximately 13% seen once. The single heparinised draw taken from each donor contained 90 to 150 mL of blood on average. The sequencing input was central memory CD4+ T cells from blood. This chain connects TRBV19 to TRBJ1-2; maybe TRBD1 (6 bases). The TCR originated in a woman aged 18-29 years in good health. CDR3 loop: CASSISQGFRGYTF. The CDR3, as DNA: TGTGCCAGTAGTATCTCCCAGGGGTTCCGTGGCTACACCTTC.